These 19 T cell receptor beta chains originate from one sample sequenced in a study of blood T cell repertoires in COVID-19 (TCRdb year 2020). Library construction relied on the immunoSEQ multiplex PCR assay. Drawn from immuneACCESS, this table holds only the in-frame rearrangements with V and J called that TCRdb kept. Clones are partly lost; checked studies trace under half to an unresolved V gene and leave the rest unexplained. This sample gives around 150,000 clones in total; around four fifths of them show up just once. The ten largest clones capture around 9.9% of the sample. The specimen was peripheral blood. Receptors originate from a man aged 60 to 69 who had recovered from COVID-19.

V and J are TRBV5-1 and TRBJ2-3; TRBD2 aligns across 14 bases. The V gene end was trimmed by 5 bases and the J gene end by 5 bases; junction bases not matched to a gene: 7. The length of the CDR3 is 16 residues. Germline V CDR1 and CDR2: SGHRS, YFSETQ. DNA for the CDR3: TGCGCCAGCAGTTTAACCGGGACTAGCGGGGGAGATACGCAGTATTTT. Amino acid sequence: CASSLTGTSGGDTQYF. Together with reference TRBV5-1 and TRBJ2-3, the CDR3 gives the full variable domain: KAGVTQTPRYLIKTRGQQVTLSCSPISGHRSVSWYQQTPGQGLQFLFEYFSETQRNKGNFPGRFSGRQFSNSRSEMNVSTLELGDSALYLCASSLTGTSGGDTQYFGPGTRLTVL.

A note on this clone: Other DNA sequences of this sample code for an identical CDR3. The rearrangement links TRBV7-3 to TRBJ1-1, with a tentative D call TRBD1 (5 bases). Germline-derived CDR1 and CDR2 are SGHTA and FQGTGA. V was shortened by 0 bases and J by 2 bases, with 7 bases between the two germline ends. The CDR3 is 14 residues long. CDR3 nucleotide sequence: TGTGCCAGCAGCTTAACCGGGACTAACACTGAAGCTTTCTTT. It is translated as CASSLTGTNTEAFF.

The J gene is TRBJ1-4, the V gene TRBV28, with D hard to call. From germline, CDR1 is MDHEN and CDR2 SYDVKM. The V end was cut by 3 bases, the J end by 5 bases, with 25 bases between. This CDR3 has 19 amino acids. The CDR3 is CASSFVILTRVRRNEKLFF. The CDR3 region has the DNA TGTGCCAGCAGTTTTGTGATTTTGACCCGGGTAAGGCGGAATGAAAAACTGTTTTTT.

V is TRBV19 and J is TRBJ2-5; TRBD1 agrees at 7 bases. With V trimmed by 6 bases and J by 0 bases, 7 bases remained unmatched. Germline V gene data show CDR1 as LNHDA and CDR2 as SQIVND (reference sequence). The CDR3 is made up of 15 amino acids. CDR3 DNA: TGTGCCAGTAGCCGGGACAGTCCGTACCAAGAGACCCAGTACTTC. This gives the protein CASSRDSPYQETQYF.

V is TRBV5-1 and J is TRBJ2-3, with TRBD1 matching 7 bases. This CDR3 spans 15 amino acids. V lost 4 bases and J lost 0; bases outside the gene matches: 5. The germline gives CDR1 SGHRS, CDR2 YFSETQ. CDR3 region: CASSHDRASTDTQYF. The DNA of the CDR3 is TGCGCCAGCAGCCATGACAGGGCGAGCACAGATACGCAGTATTTT.

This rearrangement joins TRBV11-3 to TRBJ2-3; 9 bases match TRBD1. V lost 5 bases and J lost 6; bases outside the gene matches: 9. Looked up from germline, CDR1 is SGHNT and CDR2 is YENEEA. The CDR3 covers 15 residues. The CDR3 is CASSGKRTGDDTQYF. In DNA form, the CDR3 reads TGTGCCAGCAGCGGAAAGAGGACAGGGGATGATACGCAGTATTTT.

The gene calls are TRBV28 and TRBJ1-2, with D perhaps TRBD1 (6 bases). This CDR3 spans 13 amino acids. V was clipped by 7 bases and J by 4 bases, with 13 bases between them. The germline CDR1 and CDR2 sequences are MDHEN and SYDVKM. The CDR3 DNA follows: TGTGCCAGCAAAACCGGGACATCCTATGGCTACACCTTC. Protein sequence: CASKTGTSYGYTF.

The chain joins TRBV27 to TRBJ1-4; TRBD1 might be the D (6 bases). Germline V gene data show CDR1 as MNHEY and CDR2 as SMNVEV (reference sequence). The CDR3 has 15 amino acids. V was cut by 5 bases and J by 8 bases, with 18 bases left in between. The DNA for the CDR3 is TGTGCCAGCAGTCCCTTCCGAACAGGGTACGAAAAACTGTTTTTT. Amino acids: CASSPFRTGYEKLFF. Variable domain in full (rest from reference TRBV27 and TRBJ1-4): EAQVTQNPRYLITVTGKKLTVTCSQNMNHEYMSWYRQDPGLGLRQIYYSMNVEVTDKGDVPEGYKVSRKEKRNFPLILESPSPNQTSLYFCASSPFRTGYEKLFFGSGTQLSVL.

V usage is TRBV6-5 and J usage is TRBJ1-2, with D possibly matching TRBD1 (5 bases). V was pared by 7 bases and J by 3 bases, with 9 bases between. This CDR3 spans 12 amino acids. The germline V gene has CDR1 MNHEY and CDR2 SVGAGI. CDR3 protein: CASTRGDYGYTF. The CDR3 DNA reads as TGTGCCAGCACAAGGGGCGACTATGGCTACACCTTC.

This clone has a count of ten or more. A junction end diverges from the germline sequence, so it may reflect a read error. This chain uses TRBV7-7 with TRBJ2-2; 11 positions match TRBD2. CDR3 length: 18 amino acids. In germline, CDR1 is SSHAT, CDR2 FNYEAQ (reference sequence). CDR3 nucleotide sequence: TGTGCTAGCAGGCCGGGACTAGCGGACCCCTACCGCACCGGGGAGCTGTTTTTT. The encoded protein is CASRPGLADPYRTGELFF.

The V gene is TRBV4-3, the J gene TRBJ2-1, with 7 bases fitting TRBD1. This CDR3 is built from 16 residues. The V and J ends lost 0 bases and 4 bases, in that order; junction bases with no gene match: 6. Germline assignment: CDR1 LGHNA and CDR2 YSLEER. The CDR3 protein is CASSQDATGRYNEQFF. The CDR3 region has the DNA TGCGCCAGCAGCCAAGACGCGACAGGGCGGTACAATGAGCAGTTCTTC.

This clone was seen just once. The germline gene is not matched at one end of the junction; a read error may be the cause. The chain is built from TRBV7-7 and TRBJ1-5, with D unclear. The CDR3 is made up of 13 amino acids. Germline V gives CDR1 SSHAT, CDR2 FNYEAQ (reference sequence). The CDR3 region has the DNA TGTGCTAGCAGCTTACAATTCGGTCAGCCCCAGCATTTT. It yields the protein CASSLQFGQPQHF.

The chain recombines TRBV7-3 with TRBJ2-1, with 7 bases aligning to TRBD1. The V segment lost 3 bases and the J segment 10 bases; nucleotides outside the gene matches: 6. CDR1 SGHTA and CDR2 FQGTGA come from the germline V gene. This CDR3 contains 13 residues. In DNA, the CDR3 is TGTGCCAGCAGCTTCGAGGGGGCTGGAGAGCAGTTCTTC. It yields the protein CASSFEGAGEQFF. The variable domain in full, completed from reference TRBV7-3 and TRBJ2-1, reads GAGVSQTPSNKVTEKGKYVELRCDPISGHTALYWYRQSLGQGPEFLIYFQGTGAADDSGLPNDRFFAVRPEGSVSTLKIQRTERGDSAVYLCASSFEGAGEQFFGPGTRLTVL.

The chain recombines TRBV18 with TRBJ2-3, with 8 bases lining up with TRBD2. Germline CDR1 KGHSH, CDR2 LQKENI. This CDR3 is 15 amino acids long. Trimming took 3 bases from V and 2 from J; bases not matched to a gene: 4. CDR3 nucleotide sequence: TGTGCCAGCTCACCGTTAGCGGGGATCACAGATACGCAGTATTTT. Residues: CASSPLAGITDTQYF.

The CDR3 nucleotides read TGTGCCAGCAGCTTACTCTACCGGGGAATCGGGGAGACCCAGTACTTC. This sequence encodes CASSLLYRGIGETQYF. The chain combines TRBV7-2 with TRBJ2-5; D is perhaps TRBD2 (5 bases). Germline CDR1 SGHTA, CDR2 FQGNSA. This CDR3 spans 16 amino acids. The germline V and J ends were trimmed by 2 bases and 5 bases, with 18 bases remaining between them.

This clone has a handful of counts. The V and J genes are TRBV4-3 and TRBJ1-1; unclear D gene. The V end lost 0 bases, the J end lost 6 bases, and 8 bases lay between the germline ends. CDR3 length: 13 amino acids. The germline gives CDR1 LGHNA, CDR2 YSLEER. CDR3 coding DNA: TGCGCCAGCAGCCAAGATCTTTCGGCTGAAGCTTTCTTT. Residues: CASSQDLSAEAFF.

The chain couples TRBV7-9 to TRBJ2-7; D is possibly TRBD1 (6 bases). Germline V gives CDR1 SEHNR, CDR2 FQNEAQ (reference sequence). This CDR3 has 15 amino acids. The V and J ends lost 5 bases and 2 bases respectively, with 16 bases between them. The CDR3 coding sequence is TGTGCCAGCAGCATTACAACAGGGTTTCCCTACGAGCAGTACTTC. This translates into CASSITTGFPYEQYF.

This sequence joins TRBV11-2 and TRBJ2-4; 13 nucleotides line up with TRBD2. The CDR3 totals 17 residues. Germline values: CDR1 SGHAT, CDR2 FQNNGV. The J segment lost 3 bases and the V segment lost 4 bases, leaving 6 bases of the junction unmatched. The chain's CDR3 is CASSWKGLAGSKNIQYF. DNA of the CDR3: TGTGCCAGCAGCTGGAAGGGACTAGCGGGGAGCAAAAACATTCAGTACTTC.

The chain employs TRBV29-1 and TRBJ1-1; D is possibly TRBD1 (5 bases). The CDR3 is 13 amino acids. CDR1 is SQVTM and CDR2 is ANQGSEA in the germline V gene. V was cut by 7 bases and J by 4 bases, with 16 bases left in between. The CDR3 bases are TGCAGCGCCCCGGGGCTCGGGGGCACTGAAGCTTTCTTT. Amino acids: CSAPGLGGTEAFF.